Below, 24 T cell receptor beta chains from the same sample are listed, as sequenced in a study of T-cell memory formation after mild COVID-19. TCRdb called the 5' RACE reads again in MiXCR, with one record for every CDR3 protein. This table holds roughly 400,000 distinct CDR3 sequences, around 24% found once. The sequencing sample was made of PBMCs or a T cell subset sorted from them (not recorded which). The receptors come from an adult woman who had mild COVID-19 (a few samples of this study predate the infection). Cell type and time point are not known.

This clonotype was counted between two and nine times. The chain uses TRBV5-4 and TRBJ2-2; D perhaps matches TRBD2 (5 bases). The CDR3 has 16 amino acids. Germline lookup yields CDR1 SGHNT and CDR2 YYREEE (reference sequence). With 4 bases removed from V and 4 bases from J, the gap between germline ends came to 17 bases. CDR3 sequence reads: CASSEDSNRPTGELFF. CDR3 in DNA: TGTGCCAGCAGCGAGGACTCGAATAGACCCACCGGGGAGCTGTTTTTT.

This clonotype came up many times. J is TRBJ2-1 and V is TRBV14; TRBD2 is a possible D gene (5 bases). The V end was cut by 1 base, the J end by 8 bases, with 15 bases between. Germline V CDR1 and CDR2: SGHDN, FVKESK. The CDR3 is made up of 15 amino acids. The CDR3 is CASSQGVALTDEQFF. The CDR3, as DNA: TGTGCCAGCAGCCAAGGGGTAGCGTTAACTGATGAGCAGTTCTTC.

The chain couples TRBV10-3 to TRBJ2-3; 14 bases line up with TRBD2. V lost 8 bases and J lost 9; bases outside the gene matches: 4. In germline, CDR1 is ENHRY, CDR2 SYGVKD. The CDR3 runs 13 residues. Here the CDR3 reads CAIGLAGGETQYF. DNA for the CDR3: TGTGCCATCGGACTAGCGGGGGGCGAAACGCAGTATTTT.

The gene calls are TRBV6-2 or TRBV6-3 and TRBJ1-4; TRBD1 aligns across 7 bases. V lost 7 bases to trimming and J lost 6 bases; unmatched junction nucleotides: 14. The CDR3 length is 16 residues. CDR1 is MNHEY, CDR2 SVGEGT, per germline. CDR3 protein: CASTMEPTGTYEKLFF. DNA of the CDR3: TGTGCCAGCACCATGGAACCGACAGGGACGTATGAAAAACTGTTTTTT.

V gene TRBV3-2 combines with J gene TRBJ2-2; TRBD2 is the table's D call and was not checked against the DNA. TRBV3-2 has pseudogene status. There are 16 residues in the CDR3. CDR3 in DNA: TGTGCCAGCAGGGATCGCGCGGGGGGACGCACCGGGGAGCTGTTTTTT. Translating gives CASRDRAGGRTGELFF.

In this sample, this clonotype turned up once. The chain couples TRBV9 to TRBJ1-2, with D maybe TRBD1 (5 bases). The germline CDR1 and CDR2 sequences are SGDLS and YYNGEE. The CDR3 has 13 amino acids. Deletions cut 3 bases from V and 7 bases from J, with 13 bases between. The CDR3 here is CASSGIREGGYTF. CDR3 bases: TGTGCCAGCAGCGGAATCAGGGAGGGTGGCTACACCTTC.

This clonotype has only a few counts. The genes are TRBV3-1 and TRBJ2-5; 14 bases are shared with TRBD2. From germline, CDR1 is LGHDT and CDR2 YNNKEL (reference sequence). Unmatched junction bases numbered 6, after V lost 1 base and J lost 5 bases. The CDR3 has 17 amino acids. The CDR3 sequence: CASSQGLAGGEVETQYF. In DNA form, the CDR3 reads TGTGCCAGCAGCCAAGGACTAGCGGGAGGGGAAGTGGAGACCCAGTACTTC.

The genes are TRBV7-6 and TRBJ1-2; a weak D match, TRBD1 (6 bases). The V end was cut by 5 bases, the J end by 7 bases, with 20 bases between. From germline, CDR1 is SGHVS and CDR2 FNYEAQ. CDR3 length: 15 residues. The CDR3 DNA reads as TGTGCCAGCAGCCCACCACAGGGAGCGGGGTTTGGCTACACCTTC. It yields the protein CASSPPQGAGFGYTF.

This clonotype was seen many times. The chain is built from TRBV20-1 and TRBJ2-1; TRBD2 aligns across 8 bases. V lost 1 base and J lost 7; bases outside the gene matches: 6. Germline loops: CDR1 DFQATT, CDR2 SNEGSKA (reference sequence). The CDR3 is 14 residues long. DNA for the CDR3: TGCAGTGCTAGAGGGCAGCGGGAGCTAAATGAGCAGTTCTTC. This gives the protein CSARGQRELNEQFF.

This chain's CDR3 is CASSQPAVGGEDTQYF. As DNA, the CDR3 is TGTGCCAGCAGTCAGCCCGCCGTGGGGGGCGAAGATACGCAGTATTTT. The gene calls are TRBV6-6 and TRBJ2-3; D possibly matches TRBD1 or TRBD2 (6 bases each). CDR1 is MNHNY and CDR2 is SVGAGI in the germline V gene (reference sequence). V was cut by 5 bases and J by 5 bases, with 20 bases left in between. The CDR3 runs to 16 residues.

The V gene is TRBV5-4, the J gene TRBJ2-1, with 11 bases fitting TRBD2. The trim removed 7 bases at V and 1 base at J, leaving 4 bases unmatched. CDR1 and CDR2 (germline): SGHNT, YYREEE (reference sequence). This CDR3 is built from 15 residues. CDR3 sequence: CASRSGGGSYNEQFF. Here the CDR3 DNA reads TGTGCCAGCCGTAGCGGGGGGGGGTCCTACAATGAGCAGTTCTTC. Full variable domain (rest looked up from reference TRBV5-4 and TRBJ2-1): ETGVTQSPTHLIKTRGQQVTLRCSSQSGHNTVSWYQQALGQGPQFIFQYYREEENGRGNFPPRFSGLQFPNYSSELNVNALELDDSALYLCASRSGGGSYNEQFFGPGTRLTVL.

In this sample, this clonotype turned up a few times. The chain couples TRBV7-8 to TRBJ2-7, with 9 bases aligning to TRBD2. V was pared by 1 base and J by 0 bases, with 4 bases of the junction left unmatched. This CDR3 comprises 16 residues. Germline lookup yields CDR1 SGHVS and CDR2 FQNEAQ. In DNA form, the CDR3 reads TGTGCCAGCAGCTTAGTGTCTAGCGGGATCTCCTACGAGCAGTACTTC. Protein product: CASSLVSSGISYEQYF.

In DNA form, the CDR3 reads TGTGCCAGCAGCTTATTCAGGGGTCAGGGTGAAAAACTGTTTTTT. Translation gives CASSLFRGQGEKLFF. The V gene is TRBV7-8, the J gene TRBJ1-4, with TRBD1 as a possible D gene (6 bases). V was cut by 2 bases and J by 7 bases, with 14 bases left in between. Germline loops: CDR1 SGHVS, CDR2 FQNEAQ. The CDR3 has 15 residues. The full variable domain, rest sourced from reference TRBV7-8 and TRBJ1-4, is GAGVSQSPRYKVAKRGQDVALRCDPISGHVSLFWYQQALGQGPEFLTYFQNEAQLDKSGLPSDRFFAERPEGSVSTLKIQRTQQEDSAVYLCASSLFRGQGEKLFFGSGTQLSVL.

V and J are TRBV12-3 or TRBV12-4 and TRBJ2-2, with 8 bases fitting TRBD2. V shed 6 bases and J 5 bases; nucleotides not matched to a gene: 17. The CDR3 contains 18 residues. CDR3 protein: CASRPGLGPRGSTGELFF. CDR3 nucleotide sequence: TGTGCCAGCAGACCGGGACTAGGTCCAAGGGGGAGTACCGGGGAGCTGTTTTTT.

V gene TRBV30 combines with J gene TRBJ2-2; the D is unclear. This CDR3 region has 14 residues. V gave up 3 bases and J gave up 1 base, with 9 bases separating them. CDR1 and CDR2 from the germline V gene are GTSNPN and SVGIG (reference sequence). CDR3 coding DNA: TGTGCCTGGAGAGGCAGGCAGAACACCGGGGAGCTGTTTTTT. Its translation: CAWRGRQNTGELFF.

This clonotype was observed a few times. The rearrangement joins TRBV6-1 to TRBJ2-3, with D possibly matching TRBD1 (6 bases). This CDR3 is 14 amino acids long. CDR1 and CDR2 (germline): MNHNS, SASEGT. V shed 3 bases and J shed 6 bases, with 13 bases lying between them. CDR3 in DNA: TGTGCCAGCAGTGAGGGGGCAGGGGTTGATACGCAGTATTTT. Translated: CASSEGAGVDTQYF.

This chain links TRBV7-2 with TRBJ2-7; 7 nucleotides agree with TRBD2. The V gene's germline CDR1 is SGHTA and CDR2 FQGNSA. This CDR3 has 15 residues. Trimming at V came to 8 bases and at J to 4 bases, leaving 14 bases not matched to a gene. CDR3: CASQERGSGLYEQYF. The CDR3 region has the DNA TGTGCCAGCCAAGAGAGAGGTAGCGGGTTATACGAGCAGTACTTC.

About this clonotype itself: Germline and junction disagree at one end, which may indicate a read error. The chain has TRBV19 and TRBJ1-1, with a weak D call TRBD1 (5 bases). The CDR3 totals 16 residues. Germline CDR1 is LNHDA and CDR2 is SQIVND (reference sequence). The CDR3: CDSSDRGRWGDTEAFF. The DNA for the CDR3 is TGTGACAGTAGTGATCGGGGACGCTGGGGGGACACTGAAGCTTTCTTT.

CDR3: CAWSATARYGYTF. The CDR3 DNA reads TGTGCCTGGAGCGCGACAGCCCGCTATGGCTACACCTTC. The chain recombines TRBV30 with TRBJ1-2; D perhaps matches TRBD1 (5 bases). The V and J ends lost 3 bases and 4 bases respectively, with 12 bases between them. Germline V CDR1 and CDR2: GTSNPN, SVGIG (reference sequence). This CDR3 has 13 amino acids.

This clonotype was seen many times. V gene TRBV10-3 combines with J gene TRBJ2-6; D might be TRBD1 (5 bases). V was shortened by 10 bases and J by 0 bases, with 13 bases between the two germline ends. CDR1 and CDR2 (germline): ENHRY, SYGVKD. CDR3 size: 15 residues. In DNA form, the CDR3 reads TGTGCCACCGCACCCCAGGGCTCTGGGGCCAACGTCCTGACTTTC. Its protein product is CATAPQGSGANVLTF.

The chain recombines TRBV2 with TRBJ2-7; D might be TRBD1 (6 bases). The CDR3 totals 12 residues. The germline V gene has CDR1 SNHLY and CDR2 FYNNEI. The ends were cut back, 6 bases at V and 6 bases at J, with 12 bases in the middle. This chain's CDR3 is CASRGGPSEQYF. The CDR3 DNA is TGTGCCAGCAGAGGGGGTCCGAGCGAGCAGTACTTC.

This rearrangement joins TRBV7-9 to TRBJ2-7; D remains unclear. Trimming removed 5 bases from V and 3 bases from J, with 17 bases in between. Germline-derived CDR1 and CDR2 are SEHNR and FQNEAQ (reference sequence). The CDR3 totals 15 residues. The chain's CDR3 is CASSAVMVTDYEQYF. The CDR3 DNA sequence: TGTGCCAGCAGCGCAGTGATGGTAACAGACTACGAGCAGTACTTC.

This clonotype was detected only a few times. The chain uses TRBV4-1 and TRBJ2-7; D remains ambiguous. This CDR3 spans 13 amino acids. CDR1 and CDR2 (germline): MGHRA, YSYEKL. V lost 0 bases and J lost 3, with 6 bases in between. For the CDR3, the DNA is TGCGCCAGCAGCCAAGATCGGGTCTACGAGCAGTACTTC. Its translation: CASSQDRVYEQYF.

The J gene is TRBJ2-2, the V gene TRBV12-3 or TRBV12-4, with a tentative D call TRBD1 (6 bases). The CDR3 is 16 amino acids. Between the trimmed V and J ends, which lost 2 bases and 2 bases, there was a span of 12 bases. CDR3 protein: CASSLLQGTNTGELFF. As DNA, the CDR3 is TGTGCCAGCAGTTTATTACAGGGCACTAACACCGGGGAGCTGTTTTTT.